The table lists the clone carrying this T cell receptor beta chain with many counts. Its antigen is as yet unknown. Patients in the hyperthyroidism group, adults aged 18 to 65, were newly diagnosed, under 2 months' duration. The TCR beta CDR3 regions underwent amplification from RNA transcripts. HTBI primers served in a first-round RT-PCR, which a second-round multiplex PCR followed. Using its own MiXCR run on the multiplex PCR reads, TCRdb lists one record per CDR3 protein. The sample shows 1 million to 1.3 million distinct CDR3 sequences, about two fifths of them seen only once. This specimen comes from a study of Graves' ophthalmopathy and Graves' hyperthyroidism. Study-level findings and limits: A roughly 84% specificity and 87.88% sensitivity were achieved by a 13-signature model that separated ophthalmopathy from stable hyperthyroidism. Blood repertoires reportedly contained most expanded thyroid clonotypes above 0.001 frequency.

Sequencing was performed on peripheral blood or thyroid tissue (not recorded which). This TCR came from an adult man with Graves' hyperthyroidism.

The CDR3 reads CASSSGTDDYGYTF. CDR3 coding DNA: TGTGCCAGCAGCTCCGGGACAGACGACTATGGCTACACCTTC. The chain uses TRBV5-8 and TRBJ1-2, with TRBD1 matching 7 bases. Trimming at V came to 3 bases and at J to 3 bases, leaving 5 bases not matched to a gene. Germline CDR1 and CDR2: SGHTS and YDEGEE. The CDR3 runs 14 residues.